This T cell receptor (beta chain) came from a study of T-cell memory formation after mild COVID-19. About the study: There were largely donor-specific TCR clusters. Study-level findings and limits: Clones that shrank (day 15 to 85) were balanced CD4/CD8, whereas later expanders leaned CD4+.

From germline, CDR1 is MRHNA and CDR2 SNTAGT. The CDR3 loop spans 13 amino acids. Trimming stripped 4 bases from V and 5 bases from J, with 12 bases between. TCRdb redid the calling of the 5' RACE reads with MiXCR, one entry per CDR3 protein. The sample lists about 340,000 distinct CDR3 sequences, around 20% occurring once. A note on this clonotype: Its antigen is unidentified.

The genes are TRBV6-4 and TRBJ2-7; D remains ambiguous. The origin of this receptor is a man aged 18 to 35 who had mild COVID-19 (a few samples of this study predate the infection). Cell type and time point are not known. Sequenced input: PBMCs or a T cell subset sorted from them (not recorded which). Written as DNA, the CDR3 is TGTGCCAGCAGTGTTTACTTCGGCGACGAGCAGTACTTC. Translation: CASSVYFGDEQYF.